This paragraph reports one T cell receptor beta chain. The data were obtained in a study of read filtering for tumor transcriptome and immune sequencing. This library used roughly 400 ng RNA and molecular barcoded adaptors spanning alpha/delta and beta/gamma chains. TCRdb re-called the reads through MiXCR, storing one row per CDR3 protein. The profile covers about 86,000 distinct CDR3 sequences, with 9% to 15% appearing a single time and more than 12% taken by the ten largest. The V gene lost 5 bases and the J gene lost 2 bases, with 16 bases spanning the gap. The CDR3 runs 15 residues. Per the germline V gene, CDR1 is MDHEN and CDR2 is SYDVKM.

The sequence came from a donor at least 40 years old with multiple myeloma. Sequenced input: a population of CD138-negative cells sorted from bone marrow. The rearrangement uses TRBV28 and TRBJ2-7; no clear D. The CDR3 is CASSGTQNLPYEQYF. CDR3 sequence (DNA): TGTGCCAGCAGTGGAACACAGAACCTTCCCTACGAGCAGTACTTC.